The 20 T cell receptor beta chains given below trace back to one sample, sequenced in a study of early T cells in non-severe SARS-CoV-2 infection. TCRdb reprocessed the 5' RACE reads via MiXCR and lists one record per CDR3 protein. The table lists 49,000 or so distinct CDR3 sequences, around 6.9% of them singletons, with 2.8% in the top ten. This specimen was whole blood, taken at baseline. Receptors originate from an adult who was a healthcare worker with PCR-confirmed SARS-CoV-2 infection or an uninfected control (not recorded which).

The V gene is TRBV6-2 or TRBV6-3, the J gene TRBJ1-1; weak D call: TRBD1 (5 bases). This CDR3 is 14 amino acids long. V lost 0 bases to trimming and J lost 0 bases, with 5 bases between them. Germline lookup yields CDR1 MNHEY and CDR2 SVGEGT. CDR3: CASSYSTVNTEAFF. CDR3 bases: TGTGCCAGCAGTTACTCGACAGTGAACACTGAAGCTTTCTTT.

This clonotype was seen at least ten times. This chain links TRBV15 with TRBJ1-2, with 9 bases identical to TRBD1. Per germline, CDR1 LNHNV and CDR2 YYDKDF (reference sequence). V was pared by 5 bases and J by 2 bases, with 9 bases of the junction left unmatched. The CDR3 contains 16 residues. The CDR3, as DNA: TGTGCCACCAGCGGCGAAACAGGGGGCTGGAACTATGGCTACACCTTC. Translating gives CATSGETGGWNYGYTF.

This clonotype was detected many times. This chain links TRBV5-4 with TRBJ1-1; TRBD1 agrees at 8 bases. From germline, CDR1 is SGHNT and CDR2 YYREEE (reference sequence). The CDR3 totals 14 residues. V was pared by 4 bases and J by 11 bases, with 13 bases of the junction left unmatched. CDR3 in DNA: TGTGCCAGCAGCACTCAGGGGGCGGCATTTGAGGCTTTCTTT. It specifies CASSTQGAAFEAFF.

This clonotype was found a few times. The rearrangement links TRBV19 to TRBJ1-5; a weak D match, TRBD1 (6 bases). V was shortened by 8 bases and J by 7 bases, with 12 bases between the two germline ends. Germline CDR1 LNHDA, CDR2 SQIVND (reference sequence). The CDR3 spans 12 residues. CDR3 coding DNA: TGTGCCAGTGTCGGACAGACCCAGCCCCAGCATTTT. Protein sequence: CASVGQTQPQHF.

The V call is TRBV6-1, the J call TRBJ2-7; TRBD1 matches at 12 bases. The CDR3 consists of 15 residues. Germline V CDR1 and CDR2: MNHNS, SASEGT. The junction had 6 bases not matched to a gene; V was cut back by 6 bases and J by 3 bases. Here the CDR3 reads CASSKGTGGHYEQYF. The CDR3 DNA follows: TGTGCCAGCAGCAAAGGGACAGGGGGCCACTACGAGCAGTACTTC.

The chain links TRBV30 to TRBJ1-2, with TRBD1 identical over 10 bases. V was clipped by 3 bases and J by 5 bases; unmatched bases: 12. CDR1 GTSNPN and CDR2 SVGIG come from the germline V gene (reference sequence). The CDR3 covers 16 residues. The CDR3 reads CAWRRQGAMVGYGYTF. CDR3 bases: TGTGCCTGGAGGCGACAGGGGGCGATGGTAGGGTATGGCTACACCTTC.

The rearrangement links TRBV6-2 or TRBV6-3 to TRBJ1-1; 7 positions agree with TRBD1. The junction had 2 bases not matched to a gene; V was cut back by 7 bases and J by 6 bases. Per germline, CDR1 MNHEY and CDR2 SVGEGT. This CDR3 spans 11 amino acids. CDR3 residues: CASTDRAEAFF. CDR3 DNA: TGTGCCAGCACCGACAGGGCTGAAGCTTTCTTT.

This clonotype was seen ten or more times. The chain's CDR3 is CASSAGSSYEQYF. CDR3 DNA sequence: TGTGCCAGTAGTGCGGGGTCCTCCTACGAGCAGTACTTC. The chain recombines TRBV19 with TRBJ2-7; D possibly corresponds to TRBD2 (6 bases). V was cut by 5 bases and J by 0 bases, with 8 bases left in between. The germline CDR1 and CDR2 sequences are LNHDA and SQIVND (reference sequence). CDR3 length equals 13 residues.

This clonotype was counted between two and nine times. The chain is built from TRBV5-1 and TRBJ1-4; D is ambiguous. CDR3 length: 15 amino acids. Trimming left V 0 bases short and J 0 bases short, with 6 bases between. Germline lookup yields CDR1 SGHRS and CDR2 YFSETQ. The CDR3 nucleotides read TGCGCCAGCAGCTTGGCGCATTCAACTAATGAAAAACTGTTTTTT. Translating gives CASSLAHSTNEKLFF.

This clonotype showed up many times. The CDR3 DNA reads TGTGCCAGCAGCTTAGAACCGGGCGGGCAGTTCTTC. This sequence encodes CASSLEPGGQFF. The rearrangement joins TRBV11-3 to TRBJ2-1; D gene ambiguous. This CDR3 is built from 12 residues. Between the trimmed V and J ends, which lost 0 bases and 12 bases, there was a span of 9 bases. Looked up from germline, CDR1 is SGHNT and CDR2 is YENEEA.

In this sample, this clonotype turned up many times. This chain uses TRBV2 with TRBJ2-1, with D possibly TRBD2 on 7 matching bases. The V and J ends lost 6 bases and 5 bases respectively, with 14 bases between them. This CDR3 contains 14 residues. Germline V lookup: CDR1 SNHLY, CDR2 FYNNEI. CDR3 loop: CASRGGVNNNEQFF. CDR3 DNA: TGTGCCAGCAGAGGGGGGGTCAACAACAATGAGCAGTTCTTC.

This clonotype was seen many times. V gene TRBV12-3 or TRBV12-4 combines with J gene TRBJ1-2; TRBD1 is a possible D gene (5 bases). CDR3 length equals 14 residues. Trimming took off 2 bases at V and 1 base at J, with 8 bases between the two ends. The CDR3 here is CASSLRQGNYGYTF. The CDR3 DNA sequence: TGTGCCAGCAGTTTAAGGCAGGGTAACTATGGCTACACCTTC.

This clonotype came up many times. The J gene is TRBJ1-1, the V gene TRBV12-5; D gene ambiguous. The ends were cut back, 0 bases at V and 11 bases at J, with 7 bases in the middle. In germline, CDR1 is LGHNT, CDR2 FRNRAP. The CDR3 has 11 residues. The CDR3 sequence is CASGLVGEAFF. The CDR3 nucleotides read TGTGCTAGTGGTTTGGTAGGTGAGGCTTTCTTT. Full variable domain (remainder filled in from reference TRBV12-5 and TRBJ1-1): DARVTQTPRHKVTEMGQEVTMRCQPILGHNTVFWYRQTMMQGLELLAYFRNRAPLDDSGMPKDRFSAEMPDATLATLKIQPSEPRDSAVYFCASGLVGEAFFGQGTRLTVV.

In this sample, this clonotype turned up many times. This chain links TRBV28 with TRBJ2-5, with unresolved D. The CDR3 length is 9 residues. Germline CDR1 is MDHEN and CDR2 is SYDVKM. CDR3 sequence (DNA): TGTGCGGTTGTAGAGACCCAGTACTTC. Its translation is CAVVETQYF.

Ten or more counts support this clonotype. The chain links TRBV5-1 to TRBJ2-7; D is possibly TRBD2 (6 bases). V lost 0 bases, J lost 2 bases, and 12 bases lay in between. Germline values: CDR1 SGHRS, CDR2 YFSETQ. The CDR3 has 15 amino acids. This CDR3 is CASSLAGTWAYEQYF. CDR3 in DNA: TGCGCCAGCAGCTTGGCCGGGACTTGGGCCTACGAGCAGTACTTC.

This clonotype was seen a handful of times. The chain carries TRBV7-9 and TRBJ1-6, with a weak D call TRBD1 (6 bases). V was clipped by 0 bases and J by 10 bases, with 13 bases between them. The germline gives CDR1 SEHNR, CDR2 FQNEAQ (reference sequence). The CDR3 totals 15 residues. The CDR3 nucleotides read TGTGCCAGCAGCTTAGCGACAGGAGGAGAGTCACCCCTCCACTTT. This translates into CASSLATGGESPLHF.

This clonotype was recorded at least ten times. V and J are TRBV20-1 and TRBJ2-7; the D is unclear. V was clipped by 5 bases and J by 1 base, with 12 bases between them. This CDR3 is built from 13 residues. In germline, CDR1 is DFQATT, CDR2 SNEGSKA (reference sequence). CDR3 loop: CSAPSMMSYEQYF. The CDR3 DNA follows: TGCAGTGCTCCGTCCATGATGTCCTACGAGCAGTACTTC.

The chain is built from TRBV7-9 and TRBJ2-5; D call uncertain. Germline V gene sequence: CDR1 SEHNR, CDR2 FQNEAQ (reference sequence). Trimming pared 4 bases from V and 5 bases from J, leaving 11 bases between. This CDR3 region has 13 residues. DNA for the CDR3: TGTGCCAGCAGCTGGTCGGTGCGTGAGACCCAGTACTTC. Translated: CASSWSVRETQYF.

There are a few counts of this clonotype. The rearrangement uses TRBV5-4 and TRBJ1-6, with 11 bases fitting TRBD1. J lost 10 bases, V lost 0 bases, and 3 bases had no gene match. Germline V gives CDR1 SGHNT, CDR2 YYREEE (reference sequence). The CDR3 runs to 15 residues. CDR3 nucleotides: TGTGCCAGCAGCTTGGGCGGGACAGGGGGATCACCCCTCCACTTT. Encoded protein: CASSLGGTGGSPLHF.

This clonotype was seen many times. This chain uses TRBV6-1 with TRBJ2-3; unclear D gene. The CDR3 runs to 14 residues. V dropped 4 bases and J dropped 0 bases, with 8 bases sitting between them. Germline V gene sequence: CDR1 MNHNS, CDR2 SASEGT. In nucleotides, the CDR3 is TGTGCCAGCAGTGCCGGCTGGAGCACAGATACGCAGTATTTT. As protein: CASSAGWSTDTQYF.